The 27 T cell receptor beta chains reported below all come from one sample, sequenced in a study of cytomegalovirus exposure and HLA in healthy donors. PCR used 60 Vbeta primers and 13 Jbeta primers. Some clones are missing from TCRdb's copy, which holds only in-frame ones; the method was immunoSEQ multiplex PCR. The table lists about 150,000 clones, more than 75% of them singletons. Material: PBMCs. Receptor source: a woman between 40 and 55 years old in good health and CMV-seropositive.

The sample holds a few counts of this clone. The CDR3, as DNA: TGCGCCAGCAGCTTGGAGGCCAGCGGGCGCACCTACGAGCAGTACTTC. Protein sequence: CASSLEASGRTYEQYF. The chain links TRBV5-1 to TRBJ2-7; TRBD2 is a possible D gene (6 bases). The germline CDR1 and CDR2 sequences are SGHRS and YFSETQ. CDR3 length: 16 amino acids. V lost 0 bases, J lost 2 bases, and 15 bases lay in between.

The V gene is TRBV6-1, the J gene TRBJ1-3; the match to TRBD1 covers 9 bases. The CDR3 loop spans 15 amino acids. Unmatched junction bases numbered 7, after V lost 6 bases and J lost 4 bases. Germline values: CDR1 MNHNS, CDR2 SASEGT. The CDR3 loop reads CASSATGGFGNTIYF. The CDR3 region has the DNA TGTGCCAGCAGCGCCACAGGGGGCTTCGGAAACACCATATATTTT.

This clone has only one observation. The chain carries TRBV18 and TRBJ2-7, with a tentative D call TRBD2 (5 bases). The CDR3 runs to 15 residues. Trimming took off 3 bases at V and 0 bases at J, with 12 bases between the two ends. Germline loops: CDR1 KGHSH, CDR2 LQKENI. DNA for the CDR3: TGTGCCAGCTCACCCAAAGCGGAGAGCTCCTACGAGCAGTACTTC. It specifies CASSPKAESSYEQYF.

This clone was seen a few times. The chain couples TRBV5-1 to TRBJ1-1; 8 bases match TRBD1. Losses at the gene ends were 0 bases for V and 4 bases for J; bases not matched to a gene: 5. CDR1 SGHRS and CDR2 YFSETQ come from the germline V gene. The CDR3 has 15 amino acids. CDR3 protein: CASSLDGQGGTEAFF. The CDR3 bases are TGCGCCAGCAGCTTGGATGGACAGGGAGGCACTGAAGCTTTCTTT.

This clone appeared a single time. V usage is TRBV9 and J usage is TRBJ2-3; 8 nucleotides align to TRBD1. The length of the CDR3 is 16 residues. Germline V lookup: CDR1 SGDLS, CDR2 YYNGEE. V lost 4 bases and J lost 0; bases outside the gene matches: 7. CDR3 sequence: CASSIGQGASTDTQYF. The CDR3 DNA follows: TGTGCCAGCAGCATCGGACAGGGAGCTAGCACAGATACGCAGTATTTT.

The V call is TRBV5-1, the J call TRBJ2-3; TRBD2 matches at 7 bases. The germline CDR1 and CDR2 sequences are SGHRS and YFSETQ. The V and J ends lost 0 bases and 3 bases, in that order; junction bases with no gene match: 10. The CDR3 has 17 amino acids. CDR3 loop: CASSLGVGGPGTDTQYF. CDR3 bases: TGCGCCAGCAGCTTGGGGGTGGGAGGGCCAGGAACAGATACGCAGTATTTT.

The chain carries TRBV4-1 and TRBJ2-7; TRBD1 matches 7 bases. V shed 3 bases, J shed 5 bases, and the junction held 7 bases outside the gene matches. The CDR3 sequence is 14 residues long. Per germline, CDR1 MGHRA and CDR2 YSYEKL. The CDR3 loop reads CASSQDPRGHEQYF. CDR3 bases: TGCGCCAGCAGCCAGGACCCAAGGGGGCACGAGCAGTACTTC.

This clone has only one observation. J is TRBJ1-2 and V is TRBV10-2; weak D call: TRBD1 (5 bases). Per germline, CDR1 WSHSY and CDR2 SAAADI. The CDR3 length is 17 residues. V was shortened by 0 bases and J by 0 bases, with 14 bases between the two germline ends. The CDR3 loop reads CASSESKGQGANYGYTF. Written as DNA, the CDR3 is TGCGCCAGCAGTGAGTCTAAGGGCCAGGGCGCTAACTATGGCTACACCTTC.

This chain joins TRBV5-1 and TRBJ2-7; possible D gene TRBD1, 6 bases. Trimming left V 4 bases short and J 4 bases short, with 15 bases between. Germline V CDR1 and CDR2: SGHRS, YFSETQ. CDR3 size: 14 residues. As DNA, the CDR3 is TGCGCCAGCAGCGGGGGCAGCTGGGGATACGAGCAGTACTTC. This encodes CASSGGSWGYEQYF.

The chain carries TRBV6-1 and TRBJ2-5, with 9 bases aligning to TRBD2. V shed 7 bases and J 5 bases; nucleotides not matched to a gene: 2. Germline V lookup: CDR1 MNHNS, CDR2 SASEGT. CDR3 length equals 12 residues. The CDR3 protein is CASTSGRETQYF. CDR3 DNA sequence: TGTGCCAGCACGAGCGGGAGGGAGACCCAGTACTTC.

The chain has TRBV6-6 and TRBJ2-2; TRBD2 matches at 7 bases. With V trimmed by 4 bases and J by 4 bases, 6 bases remained unmatched. The CDR3 contains 15 residues. Germline-derived CDR1 and CDR2 are MNHNY and SVGAGI (reference sequence). CDR3 amino acids: CASSSRTRGTGELFF. The CDR3, as DNA: TGTGCCAGCAGTTCAAGGACTAGAGGCACCGGGGAGCTGTTTTTT.

The V call is TRBV28, the J call TRBJ1-5; possibly TRBD1 for D (6 bases). The ends were cut back, 6 bases at V and 2 bases at J, with 14 bases in the middle. The CDR3 loop spans 15 amino acids. From germline, CDR1 is MDHEN and CDR2 SYDVKM. The CDR3 DNA reads as TGTGCCAGCAGCAACCCAGGGGACGGCAATCAGCCCCAGCATTTT. Protein: CASSNPGDGNQPQHF.

The chain couples TRBV5-1 to TRBJ2-1; no clear D. Trimming stripped 1 base from V and 0 bases from J, with 14 bases between. Germline CDR1 is SGHRS and CDR2 is YFSETQ. CDR3 length: 17 amino acids. The CDR3 region has the DNA TGCGCCAGCAGCTTGTCTCTAGTCTCTAGCTCCTACAATGAGCAGTTCTTC. Translation gives CASSLSLVSSSYNEQFF.

CDR3 sequence reads: CASSLAASGGSYNEQFF. The CDR3 bases are TGCGCCAGCAGCTTGGCGGCTAGCGGGGGCTCCTACAATGAGCAGTTCTTC. The chain couples TRBV5-1 to TRBJ2-1; 10 bases are shared with TRBD2. Germline V CDR1 and CDR2: SGHRS, YFSETQ. This CDR3 spans 17 amino acids. V gave up 0 bases and J gave up 0 bases; unmatched junction bases: 3.

The table lists this clone with a count of one. The DNA for the CDR3 is TGTGCCAGCAGCGTAGGTCTAGCGGAGATTGCAAATGAGCAGTTCTTC. Translating gives CASSVGLAEIANEQFF. The rearrangement uses TRBV9 and TRBJ2-1; 7 bases line up with TRBD2. CDR3 size: 16 residues. J was trimmed by 7 bases and V by 0 bases; bases with no gene match: 10. From germline, CDR1 is SGDLS and CDR2 YYNGEE.

V and J are TRBV10-3 and TRBJ1-1, with 12 bases matching TRBD1. Trimming removed 8 bases from V and 5 bases from J; junction bases left unmatched: 3. The CDR3 is 13 amino acids. Germline V gene sequence: CDR1 ENHRY, CDR2 SYGVKD. In DNA form, the CDR3 reads TGTGCCATCCAGGGACAGGGGGCGACTGAAGCTTTCTTT. This translates into CAIQGQGATEAFF.

In this sample, this clone turned up once. The rearrangement links TRBV29-1 to TRBJ2-7; no definite D call. V was shortened by 5 bases and J by 2 bases, with 13 bases between the two germline ends. The germline gives CDR1 SQVTM, CDR2 ANQGSEA. The CDR3 length is 13 residues. CDR3 residues: CSVLGTRPYEQYF. In nucleotides, the CDR3 is TGCAGCGTTCTCGGTACCAGGCCCTACGAGCAGTACTTC.

The chain combines TRBV30 with TRBJ2-1, with 12 bases matching TRBD2. Germline CDR1 is GTSNPN and CDR2 is SVGIG (reference sequence). The CDR3 has 13 amino acids. V gave up 4 bases and J gave up 15 bases; unmatched junction bases: 10. CDR3 protein: CAWTQTSGGSRFF. The CDR3 DNA reads as TGTGCCTGGACTCAGACTAGCGGGGGTTCTCGGTTCTTC.

CDR3 nucleotides: TGTGCCAGTAGTATAAATTCCCCAGCGGGAGGTATCTCCTACGAGCAGTACTTC. As protein: CASSINSPAGGISYEQYF. V usage is TRBV19 and J usage is TRBJ2-7; 9 bases are a match to TRBD2. The CDR3 is made up of 18 amino acids. CDR1 is LNHDA, CDR2 SQIVND, per germline (reference sequence). The ends lost 2 bases at V and 0 bases at J; junction bases unmatched: 11.

The chain recombines TRBV30 with TRBJ2-2, with D maybe TRBD2 (6 bases). Germline V lookup: CDR1 GTSNPN, CDR2 SVGIG (reference sequence). V was shortened by 2 bases and J by 4 bases, with 8 bases between the two germline ends. The CDR3 has 13 amino acids. CDR3 residues: CAWSPGLTGELFF. CDR3 sequence (DNA): TGTGCCTGGAGTCCGGGACTCACCGGGGAGCTGTTTTTT.

This sequence joins TRBV11-2 and TRBJ2-1, with TRBD1 identical over 10 bases. The germline V gene has CDR1 SGHAT and CDR2 FQNNGV. J gave up 7 bases and V 5 bases, and 11 bases lay outside the gene matches. This CDR3 has 16 amino acids. CDR3 sequence (DNA): TGTGCCAGCAGCCATGGCGGGACAGGGGTCATGAATGAGCAGTTCTTC. Protein product: CASSHGGTGVMNEQFF.

This clone was recorded only once. V gene TRBV13 combines with J gene TRBJ2-7; D call uncertain. V lost 5 bases, J lost 6 bases, and 11 bases lay in between. This CDR3 is 12 amino acids long. CDR1 PRHDT and CDR2 FYEKMQ come from the germline V gene (reference sequence). CDR3 sequence reads: CASSRGLPEQYF. CDR3 DNA: TGTGCCAGCAGCCGTGGGCTTCCCGAGCAGTACTTC.

This clone was picked up a small number of times. V is TRBV11-3 and J is TRBJ2-3; 9 bases line up with TRBD2. Germline lookup yields CDR1 SGHNT and CDR2 YENEEA. V lost 5 bases, J lost 0 bases, and 3 bases stayed unmatched. The CDR3 runs 15 residues. Written as DNA, the CDR3 is TGTGCCAGCAGCGCGGGAGGGATTAGCACAGATACGCAGTATTTT. It is translated as CASSAGGISTDTQYF.

This chain uses TRBV10-2 with TRBJ2-1, with 7 bases lining up with TRBD1. This CDR3 spans 15 amino acids. Germline V CDR1 and CDR2: WSHSY, SAAADI. The J segment lost 5 bases and the V segment lost 10 bases, leaving 14 bases of the junction unmatched. In DNA form, the CDR3 reads TGCGCCACCGTCCCTGACAGGGCCCCTAACAATGAGCAGTTCTTC. It yields the protein CATVPDRAPNNEQFF.

The chain uses TRBV7-6 and TRBJ2-1; D is perhaps TRBD2 (5 bases). Germline values: CDR1 SGHVS, CDR2 FNYEAQ. V lost 5 bases, J lost 2 bases, and 7 bases lay in between. The CDR3 is made up of 13 amino acids. CDR3 DNA: TGTGCCAGCAGCGAGGGTCCCTACAATGAGCAGTTCTTC. Translated, it gives CASSEGPYNEQFF.

The V gene is TRBV4-2, the J gene TRBJ2-7, with TRBD1 matching over 9 bases. The CDR3 loop spans 15 amino acids. Losses at the gene ends were 1 base for V and 2 bases for J; bases not matched to a gene: 3. Germline V lookup: CDR1 LGHNA, CDR2 YNFKEQ. CDR3 amino acids: CASSQAGQGPYEQYF. The CDR3 DNA sequence: TGTGCCAGCAGCCAAGCGGGACAGGGACCCTACGAGCAGTACTTC.

J is TRBJ2-5 and V is TRBV7-9; a possible D gene is TRBD2 (6 bases). With the DNA end fitting TRBJ2-7 better, the J assignment may be wrong. Germline CDR1 and CDR2: SEHNR and FQNEAQ (reference sequence). CDR3 size: 12 residues. Here the CDR3 reads CASKQGTYEQYF. In nucleotides, the CDR3 is TGTGCCAGCAAGCAAGGGACTTACGAGCAGTACTTC.